This T cell receptor (beta chain) was sequenced during a study of graft-versus-host responses after intestinal transplantation. For the study at large: Multivisceral, liver-intestinal, or isolated intestinal transplants were given to recipients. Among the recipients, all got anti-thymocyte globulin induction and then tacrolimus and steroids for around three years.

Findings and limits, study-wide: Individuals who had graft-donor T cell macrochimerism had allografts that showed high graft-versus-host to host-versus-graft clonal ratios. GvH clones were identified in recipient marrow, with some first appearing in ileum or blood.

As for this clone: The target antigen is unknown.

V lost 5 bases, J lost 5 bases, and 1 base stayed unmatched. CDR1 is MNHNS, CDR2 SASEGT, per germline. The CDR3 is 14 residues long. Sequenced by immunoSEQ multiplex PCR; TCRdb stores in-frame clones only, minus some. The sample includes about 27,000 clones, about 80% of them seen just once. This specimen consisted of unstimulated CD4+ T cells sorted from spleen or lymph node cells, obtained before intestinal transplant. The sequence came from a human donor who received an intestinal transplant. The chain carries TRBV6-1 and TRBJ2-5; 14 nucleotides match TRBD2. The CDR3 DNA follows: TGTGCCAGCAGTCGGACTAGCGGGGGGGAGACCCAGTACTTC. This encodes CASSRTSGGETQYF.